These T cell receptor beta chains were read from a single sample in a study of blood T cell repertoires in COVID-19. TCRdb's table, derived via immunoSEQ multiplex PCR, lists solely in-frame clones and lacks some. The sample gives around 74,000 clones, more than 75% of which show up once; about 17% is in the top ten. Sequenced material: peripheral blood. The receptors shown here come from an elderly woman with active or convalescent COVID-19. Both conserved end residues are part of each CDR3. The order of the fields is D gene, J gene, V gene, clone size, CDR3 DNA, CDR3 protein. The D gene is left open where the match is weak. Only some rows state a clone size, as once, few, many or a class for expanded clones.

TRBD1 | TRBJ1-1 | TRBV5-1 | NA | TGCGCCAGCAGGAATACCAGGGGGTTGAGTACTGAAGCTTTCTTT | CASRNTRGLSTEAFF
TRBD2 | TRBJ2-1 | TRBV9 | NA | TGTGCCAGCCAAGCGGGGGGGCGGCATCGAGAGCAGTTCTTC | CASQAGGRHREQFF
NA | TRBJ1-5 | TRBV5-5 | NA | TGTGCCAGCAGCTTGCTCCAGAGCAATCAGCCCCAGCATTTT | CASSLLQSNQPQHF
NA | TRBJ1-2 | TRBV28 | NA | TGTGCCAGCAGTTCGCTTACAACGCAGGGTGGGGGCTCTTTTAACTATGGCTACACCTTC | CASSSLTTQGGGSFNYGYTF
TRBD2 | TRBJ2-5 | TRBV5-1 | NA | TGCGCCAGCAGCGATCCTAGCGGGGTCACGGAGACCCAGTACTTC | CASSDPSGVTETQYF
NA | TRBJ2-3 | TRBV5-1 | NA | TGCGCCAGCAGCTTGGGCGGATATAGCACAGATACGCAGTATTTT | CASSLGGYSTDTQYF
NA | TRBJ1-3 | TRBV28 | NA | TGTGCCAGCAGTTTATCAGGGCCCGGAAACACCATATATTTT | CASSLSGPGNTIYF
TRBD1 | TRBJ1-2 | TRBV18 | NA | TGTGCCAGCTCACCGACCGGGACAGTCGCCCCATTTAACTATGGCTACACCTTC | CASSPTGTVAPFNYGYTF
NA | TRBJ1-3 | TRBV5-5 | NA | TGTGCCAGCAGCCTGGACATTACCTCTGGAAACACCATATATTTT | CASSLDITSGNTIYF
NA | TRBJ2-5 | TRBV7-9 | NA | TGTGCCAGCAGCTTAGCGGGCAGTCAAGAGACCCAGTACTTC | CASSLAGSQETQYF
NA | TRBJ1-6 | TRBV27 | NA | TGTGCCAGCAGACTACAGGACTCCTATAATTCACCCCTCCACTTT | CASRLQDSYNSPLHF
NA | TRBJ2-3 | TRBV3-1/TRBV3-2 | once | TGTGCCAGCAGCCGGGGACTTTCAGATACGCAGTATTTT | CASSRGLSDTQYF
NA | TRBJ1-4 | TRBV4-3 | NA | TGCGCCAGCAGCCAAGATCTCGGGAGGTCGAATGAAAAACTGTTTTTT | CASSQDLGRSNEKLFF
NA | TRBJ1-5 | TRBV28 | NA | TGTGCCAGCACGGGGAGCAATCAGCCCCAGCATTTT | CASTGSNQPQHF
TRBD2 | TRBJ2-5 | TRBV3-1/TRBV3-2 | NA | TGTGCCAGCAGCCAAGGCAAGACTAGCGGGGTACAAGAGACCCAGTACTTC | CASSQGKTSGVQETQYF
TRBD2 | TRBJ2-5 | TRBV9 | NA | TGTGCCAGCAGCGCAGGGACTAGCGGGGGGAAAGAGACCCAGTACTTC | CASSAGTSGGKETQYF
TRBD1 | TRBJ2-7 | TRBV7-2 | NA | TGTGCCAGCACCCAAAGCGGGACAGGGTTTTCCTACGAGCAGTACTTC | CASTQSGTGFSYEQYF
TRBD2 | TRBJ2-2 | TRBV7-9 | NA | TGTGCCAGCAGCTCTCCCCGACTAAGCGGGGGGCCCAACACCGGGGAGCTGTTTTTT | CASSSPRLSGGPNTGELFF
NA | TRBJ1-1 | TRBV7-3 | NA | TGTGCCAGCAGCCTACAGGTGAACACTGAAGCTTTCTTT | CASSLQVNTEAFF
NA | TRBJ1-6 | TRBV11-2 | NA | TGTGCCAGCAGCTTATTGGGGAGGGGCTCACCCCTCCACTTT | CASSLLGRGSPLHF
NA | TRBJ2-6 | TRBV5-4 | few | TGTGCCAGCAGCCGCAACACGGGCTCTGGGGCCAACGTCCTGACTTTC | CASSRNTGSGANVLTF
NA | TRBJ1-3 | TRBV27 | NA | TGTGCCAGCAGCGGAAACAGGGCTGGAAACACCATATATTTT | CASSGNRAGNTIYF
TRBD2 | TRBJ2-5 | TRBV7-2 | NA | TGTGCCAGCAGCTTCGGGGGGGCGAGAGAGACCCAGTACTTC | CASSFGGARETQYF
NA | TRBJ2-7 | TRBV19 | once | TGTGCCAGTAGTATAGTTACAGGGAACTACGAGCAGTACTTC | CASSIVTGNYEQYF